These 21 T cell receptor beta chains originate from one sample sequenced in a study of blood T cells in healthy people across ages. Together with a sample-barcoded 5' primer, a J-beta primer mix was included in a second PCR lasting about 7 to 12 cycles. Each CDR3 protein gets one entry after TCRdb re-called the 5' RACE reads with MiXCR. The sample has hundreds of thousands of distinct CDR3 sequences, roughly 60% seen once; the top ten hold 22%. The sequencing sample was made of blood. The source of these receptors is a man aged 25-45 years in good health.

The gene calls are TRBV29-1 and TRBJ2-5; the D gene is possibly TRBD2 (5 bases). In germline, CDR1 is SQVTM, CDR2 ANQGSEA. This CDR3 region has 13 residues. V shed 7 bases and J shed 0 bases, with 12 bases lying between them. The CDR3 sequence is CSGGARYQETQYF. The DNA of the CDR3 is TGCAGCGGGGGAGCCCGGTACCAAGAGACCCAGTACTTC.

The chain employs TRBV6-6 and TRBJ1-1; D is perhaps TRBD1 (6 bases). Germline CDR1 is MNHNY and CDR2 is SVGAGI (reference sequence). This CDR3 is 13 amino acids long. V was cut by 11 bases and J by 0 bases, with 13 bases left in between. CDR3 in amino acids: CASYGQMNTEAFF. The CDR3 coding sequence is TGTGCCTCTTATGGACAGATGAACACTGAAGCTTTCTTT.

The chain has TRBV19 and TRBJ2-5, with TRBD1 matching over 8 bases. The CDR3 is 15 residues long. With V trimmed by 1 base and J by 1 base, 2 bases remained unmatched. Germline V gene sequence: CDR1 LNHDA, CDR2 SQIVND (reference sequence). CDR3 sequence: CASSIVGQGQETQYF. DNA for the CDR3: TGTGCCAGTAGTATAGTCGGACAGGGCCAAGAGACCCAGTACTTC.

DNA for the CDR3: TGCAGCGTTGAAATTGCGGGAGGGAATTTTTACGAGCAGTACTTC. Residues: CSVEIAGGNFYEQYF. The chain is built from TRBV29-1 and TRBJ2-7; 9 nucleotides align to TRBD2. Trimming took 2 bases from V and 4 from J; bases not matched to a gene: 9. The CDR3 length is 15 residues. From germline, CDR1 is SQVTM and CDR2 ANQGSEA.

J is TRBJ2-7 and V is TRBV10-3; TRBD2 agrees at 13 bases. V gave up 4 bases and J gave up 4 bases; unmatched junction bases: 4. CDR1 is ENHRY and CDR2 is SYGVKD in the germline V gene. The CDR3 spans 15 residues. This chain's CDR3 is CAISGTSGGLYEQYF. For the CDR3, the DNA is TGTGCCATCAGTGGGACTAGCGGGGGACTTTACGAGCAGTACTTC.

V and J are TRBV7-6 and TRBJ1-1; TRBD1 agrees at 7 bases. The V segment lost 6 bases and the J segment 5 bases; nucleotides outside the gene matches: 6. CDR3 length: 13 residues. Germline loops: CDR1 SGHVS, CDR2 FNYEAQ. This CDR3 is CASSNRGSTEAFF. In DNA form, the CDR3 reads TGTGCCAGCAGTAACAGGGGAAGTACTGAAGCTTTCTTT.

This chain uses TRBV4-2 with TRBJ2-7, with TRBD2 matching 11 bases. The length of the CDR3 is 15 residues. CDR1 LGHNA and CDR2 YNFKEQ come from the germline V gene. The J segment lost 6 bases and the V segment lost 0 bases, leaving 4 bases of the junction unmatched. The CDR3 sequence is CASSQEGSGRVEQYF. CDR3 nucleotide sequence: TGTGCCAGCAGCCAAGAAGGTAGCGGGAGGGTCGAGCAGTACTTC.

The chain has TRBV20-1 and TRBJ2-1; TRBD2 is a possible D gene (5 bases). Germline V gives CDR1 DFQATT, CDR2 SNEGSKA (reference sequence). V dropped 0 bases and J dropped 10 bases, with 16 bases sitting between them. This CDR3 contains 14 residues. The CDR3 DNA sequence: TGCAGTGCTAGAGATCCGGGAAAAGGCTACGAGCAGTTCTTC. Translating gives CSARDPGKGYEQFF.

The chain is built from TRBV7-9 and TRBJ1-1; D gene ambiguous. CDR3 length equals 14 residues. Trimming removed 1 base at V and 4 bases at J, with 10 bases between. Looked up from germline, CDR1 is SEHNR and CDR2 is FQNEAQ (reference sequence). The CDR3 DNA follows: TGTGCCAGCAGCTTAGTCCAACGGAGCACTGAAGCTTTCTTT. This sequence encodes CASSLVQRSTEAFF.

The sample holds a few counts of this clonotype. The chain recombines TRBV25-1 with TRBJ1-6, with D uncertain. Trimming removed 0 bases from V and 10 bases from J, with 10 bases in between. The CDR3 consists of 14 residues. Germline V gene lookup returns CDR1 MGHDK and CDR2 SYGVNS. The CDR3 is CASSEYEGWSPLHF. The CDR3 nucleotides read TGTGCCAGCAGTGAATACGAGGGATGGTCACCCCTCCACTTT.

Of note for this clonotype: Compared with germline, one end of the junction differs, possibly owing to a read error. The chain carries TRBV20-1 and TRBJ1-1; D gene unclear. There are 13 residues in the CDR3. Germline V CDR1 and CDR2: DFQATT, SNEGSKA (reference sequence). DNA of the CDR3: TGCGGTGCTAGAGATCGAGGGTTCGGTGAAGCTTTCTTT. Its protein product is CGARDRGFGEAFF.

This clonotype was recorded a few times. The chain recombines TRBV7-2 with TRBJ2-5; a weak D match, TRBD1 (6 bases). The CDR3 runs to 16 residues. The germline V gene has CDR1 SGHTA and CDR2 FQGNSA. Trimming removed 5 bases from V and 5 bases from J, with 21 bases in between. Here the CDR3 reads CASSLRYRQVGETQYF. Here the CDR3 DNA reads TGTGCCAGCAGCCTGCGATACAGACAGGTCGGGGAGACCCAGTACTTC.

CDR3 DNA: TGCAGTGCTAGAAATCGGGCCGGGACTAGCGGGAGGGAGACCCAGTACTTC. Translating it yields CSARNRAGTSGRETQYF. The rearrangement links TRBV20-1 to TRBJ2-5; 15 bases are a match to TRBD2. The CDR3 is 17 residues long. The V gene end was trimmed by 2 bases and the J gene end by 5 bases; junction bases not matched to a gene: 9. CDR1 and CDR2 (germline): DFQATT, SNEGSKA (reference sequence).

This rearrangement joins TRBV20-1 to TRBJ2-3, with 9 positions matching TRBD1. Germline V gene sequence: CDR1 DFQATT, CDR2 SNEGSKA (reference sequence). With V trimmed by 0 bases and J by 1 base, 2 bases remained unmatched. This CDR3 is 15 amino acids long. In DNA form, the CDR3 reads TGCAGTGCTAGAGAGAGGACAGGGGGCACAGATACGCAGTATTTT. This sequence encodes CSARERTGGTDTQYF.

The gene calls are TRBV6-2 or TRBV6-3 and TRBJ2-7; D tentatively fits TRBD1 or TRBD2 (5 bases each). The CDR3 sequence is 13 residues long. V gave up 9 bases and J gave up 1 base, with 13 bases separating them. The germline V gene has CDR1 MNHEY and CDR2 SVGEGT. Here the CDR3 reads CASGTPRSYEQYF. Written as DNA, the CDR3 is TGTGCCAGTGGGACCCCCCGATCCTACGAGCAGTACTTC.

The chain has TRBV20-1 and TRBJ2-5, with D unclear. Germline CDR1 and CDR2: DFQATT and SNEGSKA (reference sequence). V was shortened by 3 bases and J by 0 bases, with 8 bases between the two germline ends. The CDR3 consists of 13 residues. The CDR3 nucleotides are TGCAGTGCTAGGATGGGAAACCAAGAGACCCAGTACTTC. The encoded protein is CSARMGNQETQYF.

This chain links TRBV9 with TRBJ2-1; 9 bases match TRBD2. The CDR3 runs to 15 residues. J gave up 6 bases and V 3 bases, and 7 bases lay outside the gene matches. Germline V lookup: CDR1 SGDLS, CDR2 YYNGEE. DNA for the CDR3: TGTGCCAGCAGCGCAACAAGCGGGAGGCTCAATGAGCAGTTCTTC. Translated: CASSATSGRLNEQFF.

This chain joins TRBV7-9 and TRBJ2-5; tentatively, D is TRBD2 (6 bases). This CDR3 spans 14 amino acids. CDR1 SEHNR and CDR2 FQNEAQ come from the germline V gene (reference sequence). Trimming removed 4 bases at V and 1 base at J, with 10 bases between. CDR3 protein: CASSSWDFQETQYF. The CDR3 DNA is TGTGCCAGCAGCTCATGGGACTTCCAAGAGACCCAGTACTTC.

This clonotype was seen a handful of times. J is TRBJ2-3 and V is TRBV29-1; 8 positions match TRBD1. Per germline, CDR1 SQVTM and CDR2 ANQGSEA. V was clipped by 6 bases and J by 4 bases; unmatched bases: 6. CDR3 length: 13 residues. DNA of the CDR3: TGCAGCGTGCGGCAGGGGGCGGCAGATACGCAGTATTTT. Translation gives CSVRQGAADTQYF.

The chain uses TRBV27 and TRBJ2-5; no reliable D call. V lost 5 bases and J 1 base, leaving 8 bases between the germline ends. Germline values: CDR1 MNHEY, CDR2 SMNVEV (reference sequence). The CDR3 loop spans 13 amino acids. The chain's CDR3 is CASSPMIQETQYF. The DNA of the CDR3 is TGTGCCAGCAGTCCGATGATCCAAGAGACCCAGTACTTC.

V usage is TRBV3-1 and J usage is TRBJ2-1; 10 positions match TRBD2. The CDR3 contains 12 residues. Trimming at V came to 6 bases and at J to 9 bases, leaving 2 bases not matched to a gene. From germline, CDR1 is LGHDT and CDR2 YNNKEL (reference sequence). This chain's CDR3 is CASSWTSGEQFF. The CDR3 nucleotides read TGTGCCAGCAGTTGGACTAGCGGTGAGCAGTTCTTC.